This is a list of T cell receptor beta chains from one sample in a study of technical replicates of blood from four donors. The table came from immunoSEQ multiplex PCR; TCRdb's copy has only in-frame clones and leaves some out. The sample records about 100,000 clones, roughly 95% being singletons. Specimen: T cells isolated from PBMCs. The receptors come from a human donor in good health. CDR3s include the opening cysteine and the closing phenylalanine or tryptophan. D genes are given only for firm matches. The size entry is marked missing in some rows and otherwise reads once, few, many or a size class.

TGCGCCAGCAGCCAACAGGGGTCGTACAATGAGCAGTTCTTC,CASSQQGSYNEQFF,TRBV5-1,TRBJ2-1,TRBD1,-
TGCGCCAGCAGCTTGCGCCAGATCACAGATACGCAGTATTTT,CASSLRQITDTQYF,TRBV5-1,TRBJ2-3,-,-
TGTGCCAGCAGCAATAGCGGGAGGCACAGAGATCAAGAGACCCAGTACTTC,CASSNSGRHRDQETQYF,TRBV13,TRBJ2-5,TRBD2,-
TGTGCCAGCAGCTTCAGGGGACCTGAAGCTTTCTTT,CASSFRGPEAFF,TRBV11-3,TRBJ1-1,-,-
TGTGCCAGCAGTACAGGACAGAGACAAGAGACCCAGTACTTC,CASSTGQRQETQYF,TRBV2,TRBJ2-5,-,-
TGCGCCAGCAGCTCACAGGGTACCCCTTCGAACACCGGGGAGCTGTTTTTT,CASSSQGTPSNTGELFF,TRBV5-1,TRBJ2-2,-,-
TGTGCCAGCAGTCCTAGCCTAGTGGAGACCGGGGAGCTGTTTTTT,CASSPSLVETGELFF,TRBV6-4,TRBJ2-2,-,-
TGCGCCAGCACCCAGGGGCCCGAGCTTTCCTACGAGCAGTACTTC,CASTQGPELSYEQYF,TRBV5-1,TRBJ2-7,-,-
TGTGCCATCAGTGAAGTAGGCAGGGACTATGGCTACACCTTC,CAISEVGRDYGYTF,TRBV10-3,TRBJ1-2,-,few
TGTGCCAGCAGTGAAAGGGGATGGGGTTACGAGCAGTACTTC,CASSERGWGYEQYF,TRBV6-1,TRBJ2-7,-,once
TGTGCCTGCTCGAGATCAGGGATGGTGCAGAATTCACCCCTCCACTTT,CACSRSGMVQNSPLHF,TRBV2,TRBJ1-6,-,-
TGTGCCAGCAGCCTCGGAGCCACTCCTTCCTACGAGCAGTACTTC,CASSLGATPSYEQYF,TRBV11-3,TRBJ2-7,-,-
TGTGCCAGCAGTGGGGGCTTTTACAATGAGCAGTTCTTC,CASSGGFYNEQFF,TRBV2,TRBJ2-1,-,-
TGCGCCAGCAGCCGGACTAGTTTCTCCTACAATGAGCAGTTCTTC,CASSRTSFSYNEQFF,TRBV4-1,TRBJ2-1,TRBD2,-
TGTGCCAGCAGCTTCGGGACAGGGGATCAGCCCCAGCATTTT,CASSFGTGDQPQHF,TRBV7-8,TRBJ1-5,TRBD1,-
TGTGCCAGCAGTCCAGGGGTGGGGCCCTACGAGCAGTACTTC,CASSPGVGPYEQYF,TRBV11-2,TRBJ2-7,-,few
TGTGCCAGTCATATTCGGGGGGACTATAGCAATCAGCCCCAGCATTTT,CASHIRGDYSNQPQHF,TRBV19,TRBJ1-5,-,-
TGTGCCAGCAGCCTAACCAAACTCGACAGGGTAGGGTACGTGGAGCAGTACTTC,CASSLTKLDRVGYVEQYF,TRBV7-9,TRBJ2-7,TRBD1,-
TGTGCCAGCAGTCCCCGGACAGGGGTTGGCTACACCTTC,CASSPRTGVGYTF,TRBV27,TRBJ1-2,TRBD1,-
TGTGCCAGTACTCCTAGCGGGGGGATGCCCCTGGAGACCCAGTACTTC,CASTPSGGMPLETQYF,TRBV19,TRBJ2-5,TRBD2,-
TGTGCCAGCAGTTACAAGGCGGGGGGGCCCGGTGAGCAGTTCTTC,CASSYKAGGPGEQFF,TRBV6-5,TRBJ2-1,TRBD2,-
TGCGCCAGCAGCCTTCCGTTGGTTGGGGACAAGGGGAACACTGAAGCTTTCTTT,CASSLPLVGDKGNTEAFF,TRBV4-1,TRBJ1-1,-,-
TGTGCCACCCAGGACAGGTCAGGCAATCAGCCCCAGCATTTT,CATQDRSGNQPQHF,TRBV6-5,TRBJ1-5,TRBD1,once
TGTGCCAGCAGCTTATCTAGTCTAGCGGCTAGCACAGATACGCAGTATTTT,CASSLSSLAASTDTQYF,TRBV13,TRBJ2-3,TRBD2,-
TGTGCCAGCAGCCAAGCTTCCGTTTACAATGAGCAGTTCTTC,CASSQASVYNEQFF,TRBV14,TRBJ2-1,-,-
TGTGCCAGCAGCTTGATGGCAGAGGAGTACTTC,CASSLMAEEYF,TRBV5-8,TRBJ2-7,-,-
TGTGCCAGCAGCGCGCCGGGACTAGCGACCAATGAGCAGTTCTTC,CASSAPGLATNEQFF,TRBV9,TRBJ2-1,TRBD2,once
TGTGCCAGCTCATTACAGGACAGTCGCGAGCAGTACTTC,CASSLQDSREQYF,TRBV18,TRBJ2-7,-,many
TGTGCCAGCAGCCCAAGCGGGACTAGCGGAGACAAGAGCTCCTACGAGCAGTACTTC,CASSPSGTSGDKSSYEQYF,TRBV13,TRBJ2-7,TRBD2,-
TGTGCCAGCAGCTTAGGCGGGAGTATATACGAGCAGTACTTC,CASSLGGSIYEQYF,TRBV7-9,TRBJ2-7,TRBD2,-
TGTGCCAGTAGTATTCCACGGCCCGCAGGTAGGTCGTCTGAAGCTTTCTTT,CASSIPRPAGRSSEAFF,TRBV19,TRBJ1-1,-,-
TGTGCCAGCAGTTTGAGGGAGGGAACGAACGAGCAGTACTTC,CASSLREGTNEQYF,TRBV27,TRBJ2-7,TRBD2,-